These T cell receptor beta chains were read from a single sample in a study of beta chain features in type 1 diabetes. Here immunoSEQ multiplex PCR was the method, and the copy in TCRdb shows in-frame clones only, minus some. The profile shows 150,000 to 160,000 clones, 11% of them singletons. Sequences were obtained from central memory CD4+ T cells from blood. Receptors originate from a man between 18 and 29 years old in good health. Each CDR3 is given with its conserved first and last residue. D genes are given only for firm matches. Only part of the rows carry a size: once, few, many, or a class if the clone is expanded.

CDR3nt: TGTGCCAGCAGGCGCGGAGCTGGGGCCAACGTCCTGACTTTC
CDR3aa: CASRRGAGANVLTF
abundance: few
j_gene: TRBJ2-6
d_gene: .
v_gene: TRBV4-2

CDR3nt: TGTGCCAGCAGTTACTCCCACAATGAGCAGTTCTTC
CDR3aa: CASSYSHNEQFF
abundance: .
j_gene: TRBJ2-1
d_gene: .
v_gene: TRBV6-5

CDR3nt: TGCAGCGTTGGGACGAGGATTCGTACAGATACGCAGTATTTT
CDR3aa: CSVGTRIRTDTQYF
abundance: few
j_gene: TRBJ2-3
d_gene: .
v_gene: TRBV29-1

CDR3nt: TGTGCCTGGAGCCGCAATAACAAAGAGACCCAGTACTTC
CDR3aa: CAWSRNNKETQYF
abundance: few
j_gene: TRBJ2-5
d_gene: .
v_gene: TRBV30

CDR3nt: TGCAGCGTTACACTAACTTACAGGGGGCCCACTGAAGCTTTCTTT
CDR3aa: CSVTLTYRGPTEAFF
abundance: .
j_gene: TRBJ1-1
d_gene: TRBD1
v_gene: TRBV29-1

CDR3nt: TGTGCCAGCTCACCGGGACAGTATAATTCACCCCTCCACTTT
CDR3aa: CASSPGQYNSPLHF
abundance: once
j_gene: TRBJ1-6
d_gene: TRBD1
v_gene: TRBV18

CDR3nt: TGTGCCAGCAGCTTAGCCGGAGTACGCCAGTACTTC
CDR3aa: CASSLAGVRQYF
abundance: .
j_gene: TRBJ2-5
d_gene: .
v_gene: TRBV7-2

CDR3nt: TGTGCCAGCAGCCGGAGGGGGGTCCAGCGTAGCACAGATACGCAGTATTTT
CDR3aa: CASSRRGVQRSTDTQYF
abundance: many
j_gene: TRBJ2-3
d_gene: .
v_gene: TRBV4-2

CDR3nt: TGCAGCGTCATTAGCGGTACCTACGAGCAGTACTTC
CDR3aa: CSVISGTYEQYF
abundance: many
j_gene: TRBJ2-7
d_gene: .
v_gene: TRBV29-1

CDR3nt: TGTGCCAGCAGTTTAAGGGACAGGAACACCGGGGAGCTGTTTTTT
CDR3aa: CASSLRDRNTGELFF
abundance: few
j_gene: TRBJ2-2
d_gene: TRBD1
v_gene: TRBV28

CDR3nt: TGTGCCAGCAGCTTGGAGCGGGCCCAAGAGACCCAGTACTTC
CDR3aa: CASSLERAQETQYF
abundance: few
j_gene: TRBJ2-5
d_gene: .
v_gene: TRBV7-3

CDR3nt: TGCGCCAGCAGTCAACCACCCCGGGGACAGGGGAACATTCAGTACTTC
CDR3aa: CASSQPPRGQGNIQYF
abundance: few
j_gene: TRBJ2-4
d_gene: TRBD1
v_gene: TRBV23-1

CDR3nt: TGTGCCAGCAGCGCCCGGGGGTACACCATATATTTT
CDR3aa: CASSARGYTIYF
abundance: few
j_gene: TRBJ1-3
d_gene: .
v_gene: TRBV11-2

CDR3nt: TGTGCCAGCAGCGCTCCACAGGGTTCGAATGAGCAGTTCTTC
CDR3aa: CASSAPQGSNEQFF
abundance: .
j_gene: TRBJ2-1
d_gene: .
v_gene: TRBV7-9

CDR3nt: TGTGCCAGCAGGACCCGGACAGGGGGCCACTATGGCTACACCTTC
CDR3aa: CASRTRTGGHYGYTF
abundance: .
j_gene: TRBJ1-2
d_gene: TRBD1
v_gene: TRBV6-6

CDR3nt: TGTGCCAGCAGCCTGGGGACCGAAAACATTCAGTACTTC
CDR3aa: CASSLGTENIQYF
abundance: few
j_gene: TRBJ2-4
d_gene: .
v_gene: TRBV4-1

CDR3nt: TGCGCCAGCAGCTCCCGGGTCCAACAAGGCGATGAGCAGTTCTTC
CDR3aa: CASSSRVQQGDEQFF
abundance: few
j_gene: TRBJ2-1
d_gene: .
v_gene: TRBV5-1

CDR3nt: TGTGCCAGCAGCCAACTAGGGACAGGGGGCCGCACTGAAGCTTTCTTT
CDR3aa: CASSQLGTGGRTEAFF
abundance: .
j_gene: TRBJ1-1
d_gene: TRBD1
v_gene: TRBV14

CDR3nt: TGCAGCGTTGTTATCAGAGAAGCTTTCTTT
CDR3aa: CSVVIREAFF
abundance: many
j_gene: TRBJ1-1
d_gene: .
v_gene: TRBV29-1

CDR3nt: TGTGCCAGCAGCCCTGACAGGTGGGGCCGTGAAAAACTGTTTTTT
CDR3aa: CASSPDRWGREKLFF
abundance: .
j_gene: TRBJ1-4
d_gene: .
v_gene: TRBV9

CDR3nt: TGTGCCAGCAGTGATTCGGGTTCTGGGGCCAACGTCCTGACTTTC
CDR3aa: CASSDSGSGANVLTF
abundance: .
j_gene: TRBJ2-6
d_gene: .
v_gene: TRBV6-1

CDR3nt: TGCAGCGTTGAGGGCGGAACCTACGAGCAGTACTTC
CDR3aa: CSVEGGTYEQYF
abundance: few
j_gene: TRBJ2-7
d_gene: .
v_gene: TRBV29-1

CDR3nt: TGTGCCAGCAGCATCGGGACAGGGAACTATGGCTACACCTTC
CDR3aa: CASSIGTGNYGYTF
abundance: few
j_gene: TRBJ1-2
d_gene: TRBD1
v_gene: TRBV7-3

CDR3nt: TGTGCCAGCAGCCAAGCGTTGTCCGAGACCCAGTACTTC
CDR3aa: CASSQALSETQYF
abundance: .
j_gene: TRBJ2-5
d_gene: .
v_gene: TRBV14

CDR3nt: TGTGCCAGCAGCTTCGACAGGGCGTCTGAAGCTTTCTTT
CDR3aa: CASSFDRASEAFF
abundance: .
j_gene: TRBJ1-1
d_gene: TRBD1
v_gene: TRBV5-6

CDR3nt: TGCAGCGCTCTAATGGACAGGGGTGGCACTGAAGCTTTCTTT
CDR3aa: CSALMDRGGTEAFF
abundance: .
j_gene: TRBJ1-1
d_gene: TRBD1
v_gene: TRBV29-1

CDR3nt: TGTGCCAGCATCGCAGGAGCGGAGACCCAGTACTTC
CDR3aa: CASIAGAETQYF
abundance: few
j_gene: TRBJ2-5
d_gene: .
v_gene: TRBV7-9

CDR3nt: TGCGCCAGCAGCCTTTCTGGGGCCCTGGGGGAGCAGTACTTC
CDR3aa: CASSLSGALGEQYF
abundance: .
j_gene: TRBJ2-7
d_gene: .
v_gene: TRBV4-1